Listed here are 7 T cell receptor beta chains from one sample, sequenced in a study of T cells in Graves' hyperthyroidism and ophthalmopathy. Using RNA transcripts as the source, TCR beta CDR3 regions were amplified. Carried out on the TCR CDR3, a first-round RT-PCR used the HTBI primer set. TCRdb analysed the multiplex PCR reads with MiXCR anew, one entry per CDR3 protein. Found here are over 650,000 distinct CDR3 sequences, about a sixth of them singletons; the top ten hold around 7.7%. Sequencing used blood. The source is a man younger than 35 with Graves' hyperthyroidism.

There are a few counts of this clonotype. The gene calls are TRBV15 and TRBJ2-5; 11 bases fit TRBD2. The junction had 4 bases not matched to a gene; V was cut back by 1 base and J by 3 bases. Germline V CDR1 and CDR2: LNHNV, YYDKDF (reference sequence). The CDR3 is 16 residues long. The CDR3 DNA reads TGTGCCACCAGCAGAGCAGGGACTAGCGGAAAAGAGACCCAGTACTTC. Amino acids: CATSRAGTSGKETQYF.

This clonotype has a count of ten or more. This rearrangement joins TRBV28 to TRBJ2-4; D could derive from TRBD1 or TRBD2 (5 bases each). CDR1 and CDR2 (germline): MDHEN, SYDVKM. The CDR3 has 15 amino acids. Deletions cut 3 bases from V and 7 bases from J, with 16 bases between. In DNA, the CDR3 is TGTGCCAGCAGTTTGCCCAGGGAGCTTGTTAACATTCAGTACTTC. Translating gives CASSLPRELVNIQYF. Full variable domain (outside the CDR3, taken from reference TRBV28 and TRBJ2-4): DVKVTQSSRYLVKRTGEKVFLECVQDMDHENMFWYRQDPGLGLRLIYFSYDVKMKEKGDIPEGYSVSREKKERFSLILESASTNQTSMYLCASSLPRELVNIQYFGAGTRLSVL.

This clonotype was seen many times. This CDR3 is CASSLTSGEDTQYF. The CDR3 DNA reads TGTGCCAGCAGCTTAACCTCAGGGGAAGATACGCAGTATTTT. The chain uses TRBV7-3 and TRBJ2-3; tentative D call: TRBD1 (6 bases). The V and J ends lost 0 bases and 5 bases respectively, with 9 bases between them. Germline V gene data show CDR1 as SGHTA and CDR2 as FQGTGA. There are 14 residues in the CDR3.

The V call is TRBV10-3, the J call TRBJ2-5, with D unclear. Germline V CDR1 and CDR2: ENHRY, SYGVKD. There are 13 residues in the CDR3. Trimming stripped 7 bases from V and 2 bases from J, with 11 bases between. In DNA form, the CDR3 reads TGTGCCATCACTTCGCAGGAGCAAGAGACCCAGTACTTC. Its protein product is CAITSQEQETQYF.

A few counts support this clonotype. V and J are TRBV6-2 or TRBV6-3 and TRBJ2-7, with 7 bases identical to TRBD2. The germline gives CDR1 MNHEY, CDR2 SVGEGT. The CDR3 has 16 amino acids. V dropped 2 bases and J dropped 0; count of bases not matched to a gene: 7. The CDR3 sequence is CASSYGRGSPSYEQYF. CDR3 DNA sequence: TGTGCCAGCAGTTACGGGCGCGGGAGCCCCTCCTACGAGCAGTACTTC.

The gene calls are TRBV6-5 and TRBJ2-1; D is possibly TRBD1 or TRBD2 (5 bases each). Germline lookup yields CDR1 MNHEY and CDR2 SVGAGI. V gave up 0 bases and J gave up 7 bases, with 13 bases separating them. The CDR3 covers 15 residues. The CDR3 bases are TGTGCCAGCAGTTACTCTTCGGGGACGGGGAATGAGCAGTTCTTC. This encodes CASSYSSGTGNEQFF.

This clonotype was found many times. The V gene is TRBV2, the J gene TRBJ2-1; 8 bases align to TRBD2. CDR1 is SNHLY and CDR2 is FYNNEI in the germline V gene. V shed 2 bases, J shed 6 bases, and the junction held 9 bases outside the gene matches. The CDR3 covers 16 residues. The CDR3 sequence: CASSERASGSFNEQFF. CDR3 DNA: TGTGCCAGCAGTGAAAGAGCAAGCGGGAGTTTCAATGAGCAGTTCTTC.